This T cell receptor beta chain came from a study of cytomegalovirus exposure and HLA in healthy donors (TCRdb year 2017). Concerning the study at large: According to an earlier analysis of around 600 of the donors, about 179 million T cells yielded some 110 million unique TCR beta sequences and 250 to 350 Gb of sequence data. About 300 gigabases of sequencing data and some 85 million unique TCR sequences were included in an early release covering 550 to 800 HLA-typed donors. Among the approximately 400 genotyped donors, 75% to 90% belonged to the genetic ancestry cluster associated with self-reported Caucasian donors. The study aimed to test whether cataloging public T cell receptors could reveal signatures of past pathogen exposure. The T cell repertoires of several hundred subjects were profiled by immunosequencing and related to cytomegalovirus serostatus. Along with the 666-subject first cohort, a separate validation cohort of 120 different subjects was used. To predict cytomegalovirus infection status, the study combined high-throughput TCR immunosequencing, statistical association of individual TCRs with disease status, and machine learning. In a later analysis, previously published TCR beta repertoires from 500 to 750 donors were re-analyzed and high-resolution HLA genotyping was added so that TCR occurrence patterns could be studied. In the later analysis, no new phenotypic data were used to find candidate immune exposures; instead, reliance was placed on TCR beta sequences and their occurrence across donors. In an earlier analysis of 587 of the donors, high-throughput TCR beta sequencing was used to judge whether each TCR beta V gene segment behaved as functional or pseudogenic. Donor age, sex, ethnicity and CMV serostatus were compiled alongside the repertoire data. Genome-wide SNP genotypes for about 60% of the roughly 670 donors were used in a later genetic analysis, which treated that subset as a discovery cohort. Every repertoire in the discovery cohort had been generated on one and the same sequencing platform. HLA typing included class I and class II loci at four-digit resolution. The number of donors typed differed by locus, with roughly 620-640 for A, B, C, DRB1 and DQB1, roughly 520 for DQA1, under 610 for DPA1, and approximately 470 for DPB1. Because of strong linkage in the cohort, 4 to 6 DR-DQ haplotypes were treated as single units for association and clustering. On average, roughly 240,000 unique TCR beta nucleotide sequences were sequenced per donor among several hundred genotyped donors of the cohort, with roughly 18% of those sequences being non-productive.

Taken from cysteine to phenylalanine, the CDR3 has 15 residues. This entry keeps only the CDR3 DNA: 45 bases, framed from base 1. The germline V gene gives CDR1 as SGDLS and CDR2 as YYNGEE. V and J are trimmed by 4 bases and 15 bases, and the gene matches miss 10 bases of the junction. What the work shows at the level of the full study, not this receptor alone: A few of the identified cytomegalovirus-associated TCR beta chains were confirmed in vitro to be specific for cytomegalovirus antigens. The sequencing pipeline was judged likely to have produced a cluster of highly shared sequence variants as a technical artifact. Compared with equally common non-associated chains, HLA-associated TCR beta chains in a later analysis were more clonally expanded and had lower generation probabilities. Most TCR sequences were observed very rarely across donors, whereas some public TCRs were present in many individuals. At a false discovery rate of 0.05, a later analysis linked some 18,000 TCR beta sequences to specific HLA alleles. Because HLA typing was unavailable for some donors at each locus, only the typed subset was used in association tests. Cytomegalovirus status was reported to be diagnosed by the classifier with high specificity and sensitivity in both the original and validation cohorts. A total of around 150 TCR beta chains were listed by the study as associated with cytomegalovirus. It was suggested by the authors that the approach could potentially be generalized to other disease states and immunological phenotypes. Because counts were too low, 15 or so rarely observed V segments, including chromosome 9 orphons, were excluded from the earlier analysis of under 650 of the donors. Roughly uniform sequencing depth across donors was assumed in presence/absence analyses, although this assumption may not hold. Some IMGT-functional V segments, including TRBV6-2 and TRBV6-3, could not be told apart with the 87-base-pair reads, so those segments were excluded. V-gene and J-gene trimming of TCR beta chains was associated with a missense DCLRE1C variant in a later genetic analysis, and the association was replicated in an independent cohort. Compared with the approximately 700-donor mean, donors in an Asian-associated ancestry cluster had fewer N-insertions in productive TCRs, according to a later genetic analysis. Assigning TCR associations to individual alleles was difficult when HLA alleles, especially DR and DQ, strongly co-occurred. Several of the top co-occurrence clusters appeared to be linked to parvovirus B19, influenza, CMV and Epstein-Barr virus, according to a later analysis. In this cohort, only TCR beta chains were sequenced, and detectable features were limited by the absence of alpha or paired-chain data. The only immune exposure information available for the cohort was CMV serostatus. Correlated functional status among segregating V segments might reflect linkage disequilibrium, but an unknown experimental factor could not be ruled out. Broadly in line with IMGT annotations, most TCR beta V segments showed up in productive rearrangements about 87% or about 30% of the time in an earlier analysis of several hundred of the donors. In a later analysis, TCR association rates were found to vary across HLA loci, with the most associated TCRs seen for DRB1 alleles and the fewest for HLA-C alleles. A further reported finding was that TCR beta sequences accurately predicted the HLA-A and HLA-B alleles for most subjects in the first cohort. A later analysis found that most CMV-associated TCR beta chains appeared HLA-restricted, with HLA associations seemingly driven largely by CMV exposure.

For this clone: What antigen it recognizes has not been identified. Per-base quality was not reported, and no clone a single base away is much larger than it.

The cohort comprised 666 healthy bone marrow donors. At the time of sampling, every cohort member was nominally healthy, though immune exposures that went unrecorded were likely present. The donor tested CMV seropositive, placing the donor among the roughly 300 seropositive members of the cohort. A peripheral blood sample was provided by each donor, and peripheral blood mononuclear cells were used for TCR beta sequencing. Genomic DNA extraction from the blood cell samples was performed with the Qiagen DNeasy Blood Extraction Kit. Library preparation employed the immunoSEQ multiplex PCR assay. For the multiplex PCR, a mixture combining 60 forward primers for TCR Vbeta segments and 13 reverse primers for TCR Jbeta segments was used. The CDR3 region of rearranged TCR beta genes was amplified from genomic DNA with a multiplex PCR assay. On the Illumina HiSeq System, the amplified TCR beta libraries were sequenced as 87-base-pair reads. In the paper's pipeline: In a later analysis, tens of millions of unique TCR beta chains were counted across the 650 to 750 repertoires, and roughly 11 million of these chains were shared by at least two donors. Raw reads were error-corrected and collapsed into unique sequences with a nearest-neighbor algorithm that merged closely related sequences to remove PCR and sequencing errors. Alignment of CDR3 sequences to IMGT reference sequences was used to assign V, D and J gene segments. Each retained sequence needed at least a six-nucleotide match to both a V gene segment and a J gene segment. A rearrangement counted as productive if the CDR3 had no stop codons and remained in frame with V and J, and every other rearrangement counted as non-productive. CDR3 was defined according to IMGT convention as the region running from the second conserved V-encoded cysteine to the conserved J-encoded phenylalanine. In an earlier analysis of approximately 500 of the donors, sequences lacking an unambiguous match to a single V gene segment were excluded. In an earlier analysis of several hundred of the donors, a V segment was called functional when productive rearrangements were above 56.7%, and segregating when the standard deviation between donors exceeded 5%. A statistical classification framework was built for diagnosing cytomegalovirus status from the catalog of TCR beta chain sequences. In a later analysis, TCR nucleotide sequences were compared against IMGT/GENE-DB human TR gene sequences so that V and J genes could be assigned. A later analysis assigned CDR3 sequences and most-parsimonious VDJ recombination scenarios with the TCRdist pipeline. A later analysis defined each TCR beta chain by its CDR3 amino acid sequence plus V-gene family, and excluded reads lacking a unique V-gene family. As a way to deal with suspected cross-contamination and a sequencing artifact, a later analysis dropped more than 500 nucleotide sequences that were highly shared and had low generation probability. For each public chain, a later analysis derived a clonal expansion index from normalized ranks of inferred template counts within each repertoire. In a later analysis, generation probabilities were computed with a VDJ recombination model fitted to out-of-frame rearrangements, and the resulting probabilities were checked against IGoR. Hypergeometric tests were used in a later analysis to score TCR-TCR, TCR-HLA and TCR-CMV co-occurrence, with a repertoire-size bias correction applied to the TCR pairs. A later analysis estimated false discovery rates by permuting HLA or CMV assignments 20 times. In a later analysis, co-occurring TCRs were grouped using DBSCAN, and TCRdist sequence similarity was added for clustering within HLA-allele-positive subsets. Repertoires with fewer than 30,000 or more than 120,000 public chains, plus five repertoires with anomalous nucleotide sharing, were excluded from co-occurrence clustering. This immuneACCESS table, as held by TCRdb, lists in-frame sequences with V and J called but not all clones. Of the missing ones, under half trace to an unresolved V gene in checked studies; the others have no known cause. V and J calls and clone size are as listed in that table; D and trimming were resolved from the DNA. The sample table holds about 200,000 clones, of which roughly 78% were seen once. The top ten hold under 4.5% of the sample.

The clonotype was recovered from a woman aged 25 to 39 in good health and CMV-seropositive. The specimen was PBMCs. Recombination joined TRBV9 with TRBJ2-1, with 16 middle bases fitting TRBD2. The CDR3 protein: CASSPPGLAGGHRFF. The DNA sequence is as follows: TGTGCCAGCAGCCCACCGGGACTAGCGGGAGGGCATCGGTTCTTC.